This T cell receptor beta chain stems from a study of shared clonotypes between healthy human individuals. Points from the study as a whole: Limited genetic and exposure-history diversity came from having few donors.

Concerning this clone: The antigen is undetermined.

This CDR3 spans 12 amino acids. Trimming cost V 1 base and J 4 bases, with 4 bases left between them. The germline V gene has CDR1 LNHNV and CDR2 YYDKDF (reference sequence). Researchers ran the assay at a deep level. Across several immunoSEQ plates, the genomic DNA of each subset was split evenly. The unsorted PBMC replicate PCRs were performed with around 310 ng DNA, 32,000 or so T cell genomes. Here immunoSEQ multiplex PCR was the method, and the copy in TCRdb shows in-frame clones only, minus some. This table has some 500,000 clones, roughly 78% appearing once. Sequenced: PBMCs. This receptor was obtained from a woman aged 40 to 50 in good health. Some clones in this sample may be carry-over from other donors' samples. This rearrangement joins TRBV15 to TRBJ2-5; the D is unclear. The CDR3 nucleotides are TGTGCCACCAGCAGAGTCGGAGAGACCCAGTACTTC. Translating gives CATSRVGETQYF.